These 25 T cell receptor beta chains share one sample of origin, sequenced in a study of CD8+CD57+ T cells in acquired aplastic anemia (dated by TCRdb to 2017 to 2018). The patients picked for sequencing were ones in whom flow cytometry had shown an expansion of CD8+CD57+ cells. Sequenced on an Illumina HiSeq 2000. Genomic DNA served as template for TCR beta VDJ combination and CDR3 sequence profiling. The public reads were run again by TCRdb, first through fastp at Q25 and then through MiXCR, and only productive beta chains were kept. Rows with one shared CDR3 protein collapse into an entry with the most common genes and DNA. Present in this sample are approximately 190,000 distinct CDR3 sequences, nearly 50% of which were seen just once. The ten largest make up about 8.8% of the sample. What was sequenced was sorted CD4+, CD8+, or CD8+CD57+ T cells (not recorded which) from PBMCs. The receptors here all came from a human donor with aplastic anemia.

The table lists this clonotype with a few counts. Here the CDR3 DNA reads TGTGCCAGCACAACCGCAGGGTCGATGGAGACCCAGTACTTC. This translates into CASTTAGSMETQYF. The V call is TRBV5-6, the J call TRBJ2-5, with D perhaps TRBD1 (5 bases). This CDR3 has 14 residues. Germline V lookup: CDR1 SGHDT, CDR2 YYEEEE. V lost 6 bases and J 5 bases, leaving 17 bases between the germline ends.

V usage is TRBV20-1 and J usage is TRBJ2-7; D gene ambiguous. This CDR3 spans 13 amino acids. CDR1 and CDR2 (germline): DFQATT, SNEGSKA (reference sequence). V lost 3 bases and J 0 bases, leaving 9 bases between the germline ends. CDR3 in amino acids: CSARQTSSYEQYF. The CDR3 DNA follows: TGCAGTGCTAGGCAGACCAGCTCCTACGAGCAGTACTTC.

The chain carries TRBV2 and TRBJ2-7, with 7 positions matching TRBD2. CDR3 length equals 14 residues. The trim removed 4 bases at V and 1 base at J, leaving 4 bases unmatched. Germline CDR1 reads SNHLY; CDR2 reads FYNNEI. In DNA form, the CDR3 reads TGTGCCAGCAGTGTCAGCGGGAATTCCTACGAGCAGTACTTC. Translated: CASSVSGNSYEQYF.

As DNA, the CDR3 is TGTGCCAGCAGTTTAACTGGCAGTCCCGGTGGGATGTTTTTT. Amino acid sequence: CASSLTGSPGGMFF. This sequence joins TRBV28 and TRBJ2-2; D ambiguous. V lost 2 bases to trimming and J lost 15 bases, with 19 bases between them. The germline V gene has CDR1 MDHEN and CDR2 SYDVKM. The CDR3 runs to 14 residues. The full variable domain, completed using reference TRBV28 and TRBJ2-2, is DVKVTQSSRYLVKRTGEKVFLECVQDMDHENMFWYRQDPGLGLRLIYFSYDVKMKEKGDIPEGYSVSREKKERFSLILESASTNQTSMYLCASSLTGSPGGMFFGEGSRLTVL.

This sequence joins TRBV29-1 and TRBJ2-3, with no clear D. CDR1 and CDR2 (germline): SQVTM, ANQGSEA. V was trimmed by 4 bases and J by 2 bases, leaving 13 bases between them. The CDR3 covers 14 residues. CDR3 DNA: TGCAGCGTTGGGTCCCCGGAATCCACAGATACGCAGTATTTT. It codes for CSVGSPESTDTQYF.

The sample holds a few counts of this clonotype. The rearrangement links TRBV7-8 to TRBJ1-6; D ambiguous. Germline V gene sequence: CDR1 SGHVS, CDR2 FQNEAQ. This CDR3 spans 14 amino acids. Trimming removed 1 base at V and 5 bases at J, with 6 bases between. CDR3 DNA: TGTGCCAGCAGCTTAGGGCCGGATAATTCACCCCTCCACTTT. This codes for CASSLGPDNSPLHF.

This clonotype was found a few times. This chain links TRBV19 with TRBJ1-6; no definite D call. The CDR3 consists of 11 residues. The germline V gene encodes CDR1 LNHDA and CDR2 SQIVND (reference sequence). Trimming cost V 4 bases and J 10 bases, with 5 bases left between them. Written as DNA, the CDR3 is TGTGCCAGTAGTAACGGCTCACCCCTCCACTTT. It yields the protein CASSNGSPLHF.

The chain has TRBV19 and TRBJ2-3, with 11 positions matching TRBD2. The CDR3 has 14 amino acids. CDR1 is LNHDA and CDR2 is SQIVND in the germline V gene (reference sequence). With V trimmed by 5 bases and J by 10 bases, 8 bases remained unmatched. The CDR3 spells CASSPGLAGGAQYF. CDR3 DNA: TGTGCCAGTAGTCCCGGACTAGCGGGCGGTGCGCAGTATTTT.

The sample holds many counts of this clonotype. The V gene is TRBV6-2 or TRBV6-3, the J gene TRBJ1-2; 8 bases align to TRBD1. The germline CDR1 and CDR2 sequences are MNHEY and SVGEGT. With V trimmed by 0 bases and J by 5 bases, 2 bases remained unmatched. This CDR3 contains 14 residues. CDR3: CASSYSTGVYGYTF. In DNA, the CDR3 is TGTGCCAGCAGTTACTCGACAGGGGTATATGGCTACACCTTC.

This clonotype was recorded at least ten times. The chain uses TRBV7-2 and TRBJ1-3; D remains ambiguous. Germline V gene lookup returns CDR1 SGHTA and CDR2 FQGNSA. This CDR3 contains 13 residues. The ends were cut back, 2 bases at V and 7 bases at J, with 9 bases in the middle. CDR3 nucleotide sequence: TGTGCCAGCAGCTTACGGCAATTGAACACCATATATTTT. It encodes CASSLRQLNTIYF. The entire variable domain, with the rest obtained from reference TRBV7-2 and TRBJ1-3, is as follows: GAGVSQSPSNKVTEKGKDVELRCDPISGHTALYWYRQSLGQGLEFLIYFQGNSAPDKSGLPSDRFSAERTGGSVSTLTIQRTQQEDSAVYLCASSLRQLNTIYFGEGSWLTVV.

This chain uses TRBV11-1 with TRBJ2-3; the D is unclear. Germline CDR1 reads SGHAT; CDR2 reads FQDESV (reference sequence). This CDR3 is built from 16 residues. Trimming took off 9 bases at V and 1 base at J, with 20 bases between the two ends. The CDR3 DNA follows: TGTGCCAGTCAGCCCCCCTGGGTACTTCGCACAGATACGCAGTATTTT. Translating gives CASQPPWVLRTDTQYF. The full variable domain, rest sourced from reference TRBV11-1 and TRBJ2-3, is EAEVAQSPRYKITEKSQAVAFWCDPISGHATLYWYRQILGQGPELLVQFQDESVVDDSQLPKDRFSAERLKGVDSTLKIQPAELGDSAMYLCASQPPWVLRTDTQYFGPGTRLTVL.

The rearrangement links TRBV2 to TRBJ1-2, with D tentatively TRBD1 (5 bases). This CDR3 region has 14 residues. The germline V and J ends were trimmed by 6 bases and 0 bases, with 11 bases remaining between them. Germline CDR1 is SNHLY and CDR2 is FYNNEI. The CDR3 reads CASREGPSNYGYTF. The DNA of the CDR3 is TGTGCCAGCAGGGAGGGACCGTCTAACTATGGCTACACCTTC.

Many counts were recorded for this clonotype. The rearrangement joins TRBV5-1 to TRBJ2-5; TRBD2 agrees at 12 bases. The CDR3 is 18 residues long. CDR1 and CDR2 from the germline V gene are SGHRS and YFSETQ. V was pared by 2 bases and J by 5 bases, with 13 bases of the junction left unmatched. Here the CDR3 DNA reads TGCGCCAGCAGCTTAAGGCCCCTAGCGGGAGGGCCGGGGGAGACCCAGTACTTC. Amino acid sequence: CASSLRPLAGGPGETQYF. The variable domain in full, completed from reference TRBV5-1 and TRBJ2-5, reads KAGVTQTPRYLIKTRGQQVTLSCSPISGHRSVSWYQQTPGQGLQFLFEYFSETQRNKGNFPGRFSGRQFSNSRSEMNVSTLELGDSALYLCASSLRPLAGGPGETQYFGPGTRLLVL.

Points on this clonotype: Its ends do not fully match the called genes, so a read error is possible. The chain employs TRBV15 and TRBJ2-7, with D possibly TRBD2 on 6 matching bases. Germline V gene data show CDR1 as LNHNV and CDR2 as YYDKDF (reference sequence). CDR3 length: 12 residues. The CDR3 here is CATSTYPGTASF. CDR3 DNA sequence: TGTGCCACCAGCACCTACCCGGGGACTGCTTCCTTC.

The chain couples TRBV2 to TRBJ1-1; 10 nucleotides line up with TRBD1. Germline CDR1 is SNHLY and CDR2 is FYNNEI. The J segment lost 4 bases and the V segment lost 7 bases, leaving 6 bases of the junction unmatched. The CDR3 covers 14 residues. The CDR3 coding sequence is TGTGCCAGCAACGTGGACAGGGGGATCACTGAAGCTTTCTTT. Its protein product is CASNVDRGITEAFF.

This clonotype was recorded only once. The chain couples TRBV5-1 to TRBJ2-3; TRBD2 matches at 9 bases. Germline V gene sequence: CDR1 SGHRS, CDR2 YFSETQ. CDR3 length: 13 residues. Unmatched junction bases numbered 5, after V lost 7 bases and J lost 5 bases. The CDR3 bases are TGCGCCAGCGGAAAAGCGGGAGGAGATACGCAGTATTTT. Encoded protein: CASGKAGGDTQYF.

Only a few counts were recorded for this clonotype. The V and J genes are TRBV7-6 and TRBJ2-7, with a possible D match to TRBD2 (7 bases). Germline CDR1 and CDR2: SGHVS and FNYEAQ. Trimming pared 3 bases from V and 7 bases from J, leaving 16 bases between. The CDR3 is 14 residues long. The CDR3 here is CASSFRGADGEQYF. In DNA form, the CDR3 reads TGTGCCAGCAGCTTCCGGGGGGCGGATGGGGAGCAGTACTTC.

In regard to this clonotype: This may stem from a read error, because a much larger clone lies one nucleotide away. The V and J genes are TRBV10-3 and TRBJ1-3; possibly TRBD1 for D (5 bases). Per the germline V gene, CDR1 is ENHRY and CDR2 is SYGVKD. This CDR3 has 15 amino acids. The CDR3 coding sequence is TGTGTCAGCAGTGCTTTCAGGGTGTCTGGAAACACCATATATTTT. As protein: CVSSAFRVSGNTIYF.

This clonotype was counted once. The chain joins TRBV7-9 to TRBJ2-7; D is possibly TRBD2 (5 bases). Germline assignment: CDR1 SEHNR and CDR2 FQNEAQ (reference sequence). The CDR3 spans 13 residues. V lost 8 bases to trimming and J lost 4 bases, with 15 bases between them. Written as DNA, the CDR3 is TGTGCCAGCCGCGGGTCCCCCACATACGAGCAGTACTTC. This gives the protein CASRGSPTYEQYF.

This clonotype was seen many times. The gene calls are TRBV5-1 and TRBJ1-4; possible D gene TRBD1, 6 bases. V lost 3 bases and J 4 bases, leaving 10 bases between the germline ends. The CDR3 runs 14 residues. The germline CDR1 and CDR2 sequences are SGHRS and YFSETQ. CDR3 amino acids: CASSSDSNNEKLFF. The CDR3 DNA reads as TGCGCCAGCAGCTCGGACAGCAATAATGAAAAACTGTTTTTT.

CDR3 nucleotide sequence: TGTGCCAGCAGCTTAGCAGGAGCGGGGTACAATGAGCAGTTCTTC. Translated: CASSLAGAGYNEQFF. This chain links TRBV7-8 with TRBJ2-1; 7 bases line up with TRBD2. Germline V gives CDR1 SGHVS, CDR2 FQNEAQ. The J segment lost 4 bases and the V segment lost 0 bases, leaving 3 bases of the junction unmatched. This CDR3 has 15 residues.

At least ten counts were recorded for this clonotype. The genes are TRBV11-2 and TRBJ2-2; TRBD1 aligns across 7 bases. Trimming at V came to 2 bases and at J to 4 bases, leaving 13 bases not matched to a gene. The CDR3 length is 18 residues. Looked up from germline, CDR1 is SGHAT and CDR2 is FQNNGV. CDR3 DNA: TGTGCCAGCAGCTTATTTGCCGCAGGGGGATCGGGCACCGGGGAGCTGTTTTTT. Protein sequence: CASSLFAAGGSGTGELFF.

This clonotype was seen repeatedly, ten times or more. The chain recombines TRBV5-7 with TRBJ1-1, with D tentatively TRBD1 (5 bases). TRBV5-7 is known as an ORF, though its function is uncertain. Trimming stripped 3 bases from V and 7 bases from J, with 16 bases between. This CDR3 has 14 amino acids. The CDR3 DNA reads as TGTGCCAGCAGCTGGGCGACAGTCCCGATTGAAGCTTTCTTT. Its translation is CASSWATVPIEAFF.

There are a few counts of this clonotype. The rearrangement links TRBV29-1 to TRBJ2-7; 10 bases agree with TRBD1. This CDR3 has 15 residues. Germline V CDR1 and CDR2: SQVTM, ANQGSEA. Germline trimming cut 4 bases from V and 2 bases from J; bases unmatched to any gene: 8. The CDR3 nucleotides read TGCAGCGTTGTGGGGGACAGGGGTCATCCCTACGAGCAGTACTTC. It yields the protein CSVVGDRGHPYEQYF.

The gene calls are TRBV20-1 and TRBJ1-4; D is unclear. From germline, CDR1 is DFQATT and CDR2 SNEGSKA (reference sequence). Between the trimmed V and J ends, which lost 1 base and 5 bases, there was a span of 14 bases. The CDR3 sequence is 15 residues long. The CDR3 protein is CSARGARLPNEKLFF. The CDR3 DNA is TGCAGTGCTAGAGGAGCCAGGCTACCGAATGAAAAACTGTTTTTT.